The 30 T cell receptor beta chains listed next were all sequenced from one sample in a study of cytomegalovirus exposure and HLA in healthy donors. PCR amplification relied on 60 Vbeta primers (plus 13 Jbeta primers). The protocol was immunoSEQ multiplex PCR, while the TCRdb copy is restricted to in-frame clones and leaves out a portion. The sample contains around 170,000 clones, more than 80% of which appear only once. Sequencing input: PBMCs. The source is a woman in her fifties or sixties in good health and CMV-seropositive.

This clone was picked up one time. This chain connects TRBV18 to TRBJ2-3; D perhaps matches TRBD2 (6 bases). The germline V and J ends were trimmed by 0 bases and 2 bases, with 15 bases remaining between them. The CDR3 totals 17 residues. The germline V gene has CDR1 KGHSH and CDR2 LQKENI. The CDR3 DNA is TGTGCCAGCTCACCACCGGAGGCAGGCGGGGTCACAGATACGCAGTATTTT. This codes for CASSPPEAGGVTDTQYF.

Only a few counts were recorded for this clone. This chain connects TRBV7-9 to TRBJ1-5, with D perhaps TRBD1 (5 bases). Deletions cut 3 bases from V and 0 bases from J, with 15 bases between. CDR3 length equals 17 residues. Germline V gene sequence: CDR1 SEHNR, CDR2 FQNEAQ (reference sequence). The CDR3 sequence is CASSLHQGSYSNQPQHF. As DNA, the CDR3 is TGTGCCAGCAGCTTGCACCAGGGTTCCTATAGCAATCAGCCCCAGCATTTT. Full variable domain (outside the CDR3, taken from reference TRBV7-9 and TRBJ1-5): DTGVSQNPRHKITKRGQNVTFRCDPISEHNRLYWYRQTLGQGPEFLTYFQNEAQLEKSRLLSDRFSAERPKGSFSTLEIQRTEQGDSAMYLCASSLHQGSYSNQPQHFGDGTRLSIL.

J is TRBJ2-1 and V is TRBV10-3; 8 nucleotides match TRBD1. Germline lookup yields CDR1 ENHRY and CDR2 SYGVKD. This CDR3 region has 12 residues. The V and J ends lost 4 bases and 8 bases, in that order; junction bases with no gene match: 1. CDR3 residues: CAISAQGDEQFF. The CDR3 region has the DNA TGTGCCATCAGTGCACAGGGGGATGAGCAGTTCTTC.

This clone showed up just once. This chain links TRBV6-5 with TRBJ2-2; 7 bases map to TRBD1. V was clipped by 5 bases and J by 6 bases; unmatched bases: 3. Germline lookup yields CDR1 MNHEY and CDR2 SVGAGI. The length of the CDR3 is 13 residues. In DNA, the CDR3 is TGTGCCAGCAGTCCCGGGACAGCCGGGGAGCTGTTTTTT. Translated: CASSPGTAGELFF.

The J gene is TRBJ1-5, the V gene TRBV6-1; D remains unclear. Trimming removed 11 bases from V and 5 bases from J, with 10 bases in between. The CDR3 runs 11 residues. Per the germline V gene, CDR1 is MNHNS and CDR2 is SASEGT. The CDR3 bases are TGTGCCGGCGGGGATTATCAGCCCCAGCATTTT. This encodes CAGGDYQPQHF.

V and J are TRBV7-2 and TRBJ2-1; TRBD1 aligns across 10 bases. V lost 6 bases, J lost 4 bases, and 6 bases stayed unmatched. CDR3 length: 15 residues. Looked up from germline, CDR1 is SGHTA and CDR2 is FQGNSA. In DNA form, the CDR3 reads TGTGCCAGCAGTTCTCCGGGACAGGGGTACAATGAGCAGTTCTTC. It codes for CASSSPGQGYNEQFF.

This chain links TRBV19 with TRBJ2-5, with 8 nucleotides matching TRBD1. CDR1 and CDR2 (germline): LNHDA, SQIVND (reference sequence). V was clipped by 4 bases and J by 2 bases; unmatched bases: 6. The CDR3 covers 15 residues. CDR3 in amino acids: CASSTAGTGQETQYF. Written as DNA, the CDR3 is TGTGCCAGTAGTACGGCCGGGACAGGACAAGAGACCCAGTACTTC.

The chain links TRBV6-1 to TRBJ1-5; no definite D call. The germline CDR1 and CDR2 sequences are MNHNS and SASEGT. V was clipped by 4 bases and J by 4 bases, with 14 bases between them. The CDR3 covers 15 residues. This CDR3 reads CASSGRHGRNQPQHF. The CDR3 coding sequence is TGTGCCAGCAGTGGAAGACACGGGAGAAATCAGCCCCAGCATTTT.

The chain joins TRBV18 to TRBJ2-6; the D gene is possibly TRBD1 (5 bases). V lost 2 bases to trimming and J lost 0 bases, with 14 bases between them. Germline V gives CDR1 KGHSH, CDR2 LQKENI. The CDR3 is 18 residues long. In DNA form, the CDR3 reads TGTGCCAGCTCACCATTGGTAGGGGCCATCTCTGGGGCCAACGTCCTGACTTTC. It specifies CASSPLVGAISGANVLTF.

The chain combines TRBV28 with TRBJ2-7, with a tentative D call TRBD2 (6 bases). The CDR3 contains 16 residues. With 6 bases removed from V and 4 bases from J, the gap between germline ends came to 22 bases. Germline assignment: CDR1 MDHEN and CDR2 SYDVKM. This CDR3 reads CASSPPVGQGGYEQYF. The CDR3 nucleotides read TGTGCCAGCAGCCCTCCCGTGGGTCAGGGAGGATACGAGCAGTACTTC.

CDR3 in DNA: TGTGCCAGCAGCTTAAGGACAGAGGGACAGCCCCAGCATTTT. Protein product: CASSLRTEGQPQHF. The rearrangement links TRBV7-2 to TRBJ1-5; tentatively, D is TRBD1 (6 bases). The ends were cut back, 2 bases at V and 7 bases at J, with 12 bases in the middle. The CDR3 sequence is 14 residues long. Germline V lookup: CDR1 SGHTA, CDR2 FQGNSA.

The chain employs TRBV7-2 and TRBJ1-5; D remains ambiguous. Trimming took off 2 bases at V and 4 bases at J, with 6 bases between the two ends. In germline, CDR1 is SGHTA, CDR2 FQGNSA. The CDR3 is 13 residues long. The CDR3 sequence is CASSLSVNQPQHF. CDR3 nucleotides: TGTGCCAGCAGCTTATCCGTTAATCAGCCCCAGCATTTT.

J is TRBJ1-2 and V is TRBV19, with D possibly TRBD1 on 5 matching bases. The CDR3 is 14 residues long. Deletions cut 6 bases from V and 4 bases from J, with 15 bases between. Germline CDR1 and CDR2: LNHDA and SQIVND (reference sequence). The CDR3 protein is CASSVQGAVYGYTF. Here the CDR3 DNA reads TGTGCCAGTAGCGTACAAGGGGCGGTCTATGGCTACACCTTC.

The rearrangement uses TRBV7-9 and TRBJ2-7, with TRBD1 matching 7 bases. Trimming removed 2 bases from V and 3 bases from J; junction bases left unmatched: 1. This CDR3 spans 13 amino acids. From germline, CDR1 is SEHNR and CDR2 FQNEAQ (reference sequence). CDR3 amino acids: CASSLSGGYEQYF. CDR3 DNA sequence: TGTGCCAGCAGCTTATCAGGGGGCTACGAGCAGTACTTC.

The chain recombines TRBV21-1 with TRBJ1-5. TRBV21-1 is labeled a pseudogene. The CDR3 loop spans 19 amino acids. This chain's CDR3 is CASSKRGRGNTISNQPQHF. CDR3 in DNA: TGTGCCAGCAGCAAGCGCGGGAGGGGTAACACTATAAGCAATCAGCCCCAGCATTTT.

The J gene is TRBJ1-2, the V gene TRBV6-5, with D possibly TRBD1 on 6 matching bases. CDR3 length: 14 residues. Between the trimmed V and J ends, which lost 7 bases and 7 bases, there was a span of 19 bases. Per germline, CDR1 MNHEY and CDR2 SVGAGI. CDR3 region: CASTTEAGAGGYTF. The CDR3 DNA is TGTGCCAGCACAACCGAGGCAGGGGCTGGTGGCTACACCTTC.

The chain recombines TRBV2 with TRBJ2-3, with D unclear. Trimming removed 3 bases at V and 2 bases at J, with 9 bases between. This CDR3 has 14 amino acids. Germline V gene lookup returns CDR1 SNHLY and CDR2 FYNNEI. This CDR3 is CASSEEILTDTQYF. The DNA of the CDR3 is TGTGCCAGCAGTGAGGAGATTCTCACAGATACGCAGTATTTT.

The rearrangement links TRBV7-2 to TRBJ2-5; 8 nucleotides match TRBD2. Unmatched junction bases numbered 8, after V lost 4 bases and J lost 4 bases. This CDR3 is built from 15 residues. CDR1 and CDR2 from the germline V gene are SGHTA and FQGNSA. This chain's CDR3 is CASSSRGLVAETQYF. CDR3 bases: TGTGCCAGCAGCTCACGGGGACTAGTTGCAGAGACCCAGTACTTC.

The rearrangement joins TRBV5-6 to TRBJ1-2; tentative D call: TRBD1 (6 bases). The V end lost 3 bases, the J end lost 9 bases, and 12 bases lay between the germline ends. The CDR3 covers 12 residues. The germline gives CDR1 SGHDT, CDR2 YYEEEE. CDR3 residues: CASSSSRDSYTF. The CDR3 coding sequence is TGTGCCAGCAGCTCGTCCCGGGACAGCTACACCTTC.

CDR3 loop: CASSLAPQGSFNEKLFF. CDR3 coding DNA: TGTGCCAGCAGCTTAGCCCCGCAGGGCTCCTTTAATGAAAAACTGTTTTTT. This chain connects TRBV11-2 to TRBJ1-4; TRBD1 might be the D (5 bases). The CDR3 has 17 residues. The germline V gene encodes CDR1 SGHAT and CDR2 FQNNGV. Deletions cut 1 base from V and 4 bases from J, with 16 bases between.

The chain couples TRBV4-2 to TRBJ2-3; 8 bases align to TRBD1. This CDR3 comprises 14 residues. V lost 4 bases, J lost 7 bases, and 7 bases stayed unmatched. Looked up from germline, CDR1 is LGHNA and CDR2 is YNFKEQ. In DNA, the CDR3 is TGTGCCAGCAGCCTAGGGACAGGTGAAAATACGCAGTATTTT. Its translation is CASSLGTGENTQYF.

The chain employs TRBV4-2 and TRBJ1-4; D remains ambiguous. V was shortened by 0 bases and J by 8 bases, with 13 bases between the two germline ends. Germline V lookup: CDR1 LGHNA, CDR2 YNFKEQ. The CDR3 length is 15 residues. The DNA of the CDR3 is TGTGCCAGCAGCCAAGAGCCCGGGGTTAACGAAAAACTGTTTTTT. This gives the protein CASSQEPGVNEKLFF.

The chain is built from TRBV5-5 and TRBJ2-3; 9 nucleotides align to TRBD2. This CDR3 spans 15 amino acids. Germline assignment: CDR1 SGHKS and CDR2 YYEKEE (reference sequence). After removal of 0 bases from V and 3 bases from J, the junction contained 2 bases not matched to a gene. CDR3 sequence: CASSLDAGGTDTQYF. CDR3 DNA sequence: TGTGCCAGCAGCTTGGATGCGGGGGGGACAGATACGCAGTATTTT.

This chain connects TRBV5-4 to TRBJ1-1, with TRBD1 identical over 7 bases. After removal of 3 bases from V and 6 bases from J, the junction contained 11 bases not matched to a gene. The CDR3 consists of 15 residues. Per the germline V gene, CDR1 is SGHNT and CDR2 is YYREEE (reference sequence). The CDR3 reads CASSYDTGVGAEAFF. DNA of the CDR3: TGTGCCAGCAGCTACGACACAGGGGTCGGCGCTGAAGCTTTCTTT.

The gene calls are TRBV19 and TRBJ2-1; 8 bases line up with TRBD1. The V and J ends lost 1 base and 7 bases, in that order; junction bases with no gene match: 6. This CDR3 spans 15 amino acids. Germline assignment: CDR1 LNHDA and CDR2 SQIVND (reference sequence). This chain's CDR3 is CASSIGSQGANEQFF. The CDR3 region has the DNA TGTGCCAGTAGTATAGGGAGCCAGGGGGCGAATGAGCAGTTCTTC. Based on the CDR3 plus reference TRBV19 and TRBJ2-1, the full variable domain is DGGITQSPKYLFRKEGQNVTLSCEQNLNHDAMYWYRQDPGQGLRLIYYSQIVNDFQKGDIAEGYSVSREKKESFPLTVTSAQKNPTAFYLCASSIGSQGANEQFFGPGTRLTVL.

The V call is TRBV5-1, the J call TRBJ1-2; weak D call: TRBD1 (5 bases). This CDR3 region has 13 residues. Trimming left V 2 bases short and J 10 bases short, with 15 bases between. The germline gives CDR1 SGHRS, CDR2 YFSETQ. The chain's CDR3 is CASSFSTDNYYTF. The CDR3 DNA reads TGCGCCAGCAGCTTCTCGACAGACAACTACTACACCTTC.

Only one count was recorded for this clone. V and J are TRBV19 and TRBJ2-3; 7 positions agree with TRBD1. J lost 2 bases, V lost 9 bases, and 8 bases had no gene match. CDR3 length equals 14 residues. Looked up from germline, CDR1 is LNHDA and CDR2 is SQIVND (reference sequence). CDR3 sequence (DNA): TGTGCCAGCCGAAGGGACAGATTCACAGATACGCAGTATTTT. Translated: CASRRDRFTDTQYF.

The chain has TRBV2 and TRBJ1-1; D is unresolved. Per germline, CDR1 SNHLY and CDR2 FYNNEI. This CDR3 region has 13 residues. V dropped 1 base and J dropped 1 base, with 4 bases sitting between them. The CDR3, as DNA: TGTGCCAGCAGTGAAGGCGGGAACACTGAAGCTTTCTTT. Amino acid sequence: CASSEGGNTEAFF.

This clone was seen just once. J is TRBJ2-7 and V is TRBV18; D gene ambiguous. Germline V gives CDR1 KGHSH, CDR2 LQKENI. The V end was cut by 6 bases, the J end by 0 bases, with 6 bases between. The CDR3 spans 12 residues. The CDR3 region is CASSPSSYEQYF. CDR3 coding DNA: TGTGCCAGCTCCCCCAGCTCCTACGAGCAGTACTTC.

The J gene is TRBJ1-3, the V gene TRBV2; D is uncertain. The V gene's germline CDR1 is SNHLY and CDR2 FYNNEI. This CDR3 is built from 14 residues. V was pared by 1 base and J by 4 bases, with 8 bases between. The CDR3: CASSEGATGNTIYF. CDR3 coding DNA: TGTGCCAGCAGTGAAGGGGCAACCGGAAACACCATATATTTT.